This is a list of T cell receptor beta chains from one sample in a study of OX40 agonist ivuxolimab in advanced cancers. Only in-frame clones appear in the TCRdb table, and some are missing; sequencing was by immunoSEQ multiplex PCR. This table holds about 17,000 clones, roughly four fifths found once. This sample comprised CD4+ or CD8+ T cells sorted from blood, obtained in a trial of the OX40 agonist ivuxolimab. The receptors derive from an adult with an advanced solid tumor such as melanoma, head and neck, liver or kidney cancer. The CDR3 runs from the conserved cysteine through the conserved F or W. Each record gives: D gene, clone size, J gene, V gene, CDR3 DNA, CDR3 protein. A D gene is named only where the DNA matches it firmly. Clone size, where shown, is once, few, many, or a class for clones that have expanded.

NA | NA | TRBJ2-5 | TRBV5-6 | TGTGCCAGCAGCTTGAGACAGTTCCAAGAGACCCAGTACTTC | CASSLRQFQETQYF
NA | NA | TRBJ2-5 | TRBV28 | TGTGCCAGCAGTGCCAAGATGCAAGAGACCCAGTACTTC | CASSAKMQETQYF
NA | NA | TRBJ2-2 | TRBV5-6 | TGTGCCAGCAGCTCGGACGGGGGCACCGGGGAGCTGTTTTTT | CASSSDGGTGELFF
TRBD1 | NA | TRBJ2-7 | TRBV2 | TGTGCCAGCAGTAGGGACAGCCTCTTAGAGCAGTACTTC | CASSRDSLLEQYF
NA | NA | TRBJ2-4 | TRBV5-3 | TGTGCCAGAAGCCATTCATCTCGGGAAGCCAAAAACATTCAGTACTTC | CARSHSSREAKNIQYF
NA | NA | TRBJ2-7 | TRBV21-1 | TGTGCCAGCAGCGCCCTAGGGCAGGGTTCTGGAAAGCAGTACTTC | CASSALGQGSGKQYF
NA | few | TRBJ1-3 | TRBV27 | TGTGCCAGGGAGAGGGTTAGCTCTGGAAACACCATATATTTT | CARERVSSGNTIYF
TRBD1 | NA | TRBJ2-1 | TRBV7-2 | TGTGCCAGCAGTCCAGGGGGACAAATCGCCAATGAGCAGTTCTTC | CASSPGGQIANEQFF
TRBD1 | NA | TRBJ1-5 | TRBV6-6 | TGTGCCAGCAGCCCGGGACAGGCGAACAATCAGCCCCAGCATTTT | CASSPGQANNQPQHF
TRBD2 | few | TRBJ2-3 | TRBV7-2 | TGTGCCAGCAGCTTAGGGGGAGAAGCGGGAGGCCATACGCAGTATTTT | CASSLGGEAGGHTQYF
TRBD2 | NA | TRBJ2-3 | TRBV9 | TGTGCCAGCAGCGATCCAGCGGGGGCGGTTACGCAGTATTTT | CASSDPAGAVTQYF
NA | NA | TRBJ2-7 | TRBV28 | TGTGCCAGCAGTTTAGCCCGGATAGGGGCGGAATACTTC | CASSLARIGAEYF
NA | once | TRBJ2-1 | TRBV19 | TGTGCCAGTAGTATGGGCTACAATGAGCAGTTCTTC | CASSMGYNEQFF
NA | NA | TRBJ2-7 | TRBV28 | TGTGCCAGCAGTTCAGGGCTAGACGAGCAGTACTTC | CASSSGLDEQYF
NA | once | TRBJ2-1 | TRBV2 | TGTGCCAGCAGTGAAACTAGCCAGGTTGGCAATGAGCAGTTCTTC | CASSETSQVGNEQFF
NA | NA | TRBJ2-2 | TRBV5-1 | TGCGCCAGCAGCTTGGAGATGAATACCGGGGAGCTGTTTTTT | CASSLEMNTGELFF
NA | NA | TRBJ2-3 | TRBV30 | TGTGCCTGGAGTGTACGAGGGGGCACAGATACGCAGTATTTT | CAWSVRGGTDTQYF
TRBD1 | NA | TRBJ2-5 | TRBV5-1 | TGCGCCAGCAGCTTTGGCAGGGGGCGGGAGACCCAGTACTTC | CASSFGRGRETQYF
NA | NA | TRBJ2-7 | TRBV21-1 | TGTGCCAGCACGTGGACAGGGCACTTATACGAGCAGTACTTC | CASTWTGHLYEQYF
NA | NA | TRBJ2-2 | TRBV9 | TGTGCCAGCAGCCCCTGGCTACAGCGCACCGGGGAGCTGTTTTTT | CASSPWLQRTGELFF
TRBD1 | NA | TRBJ1-1 | TRBV5-1 | TGCGCCAGTCAGATAAACCCGGGACAGGGGACTGAAGCTTTCTTT | CASQINPGQGTEAFF
TRBD2 | NA | TRBJ2-3 | TRBV7-3 | TGTGCCAGCAGCTTACAAGCGGGAGTCGCAGATACGCAGTATTTT | CASSLQAGVADTQYF
TRBD2 | NA | TRBJ2-7 | TRBV19 | TGTGCCAGTACCATTAGCGGGAGTGCCGGGGAGCAGTACTTC | CASTISGSAGEQYF
TRBD2 | NA | TRBJ2-1 | TRBV5-6 | TGTGCCAGCAGCTTGAGGCACAGCGGGAGGCAGTACAATGAGCAGTTCTTC | CASSLRHSGRQYNEQFF